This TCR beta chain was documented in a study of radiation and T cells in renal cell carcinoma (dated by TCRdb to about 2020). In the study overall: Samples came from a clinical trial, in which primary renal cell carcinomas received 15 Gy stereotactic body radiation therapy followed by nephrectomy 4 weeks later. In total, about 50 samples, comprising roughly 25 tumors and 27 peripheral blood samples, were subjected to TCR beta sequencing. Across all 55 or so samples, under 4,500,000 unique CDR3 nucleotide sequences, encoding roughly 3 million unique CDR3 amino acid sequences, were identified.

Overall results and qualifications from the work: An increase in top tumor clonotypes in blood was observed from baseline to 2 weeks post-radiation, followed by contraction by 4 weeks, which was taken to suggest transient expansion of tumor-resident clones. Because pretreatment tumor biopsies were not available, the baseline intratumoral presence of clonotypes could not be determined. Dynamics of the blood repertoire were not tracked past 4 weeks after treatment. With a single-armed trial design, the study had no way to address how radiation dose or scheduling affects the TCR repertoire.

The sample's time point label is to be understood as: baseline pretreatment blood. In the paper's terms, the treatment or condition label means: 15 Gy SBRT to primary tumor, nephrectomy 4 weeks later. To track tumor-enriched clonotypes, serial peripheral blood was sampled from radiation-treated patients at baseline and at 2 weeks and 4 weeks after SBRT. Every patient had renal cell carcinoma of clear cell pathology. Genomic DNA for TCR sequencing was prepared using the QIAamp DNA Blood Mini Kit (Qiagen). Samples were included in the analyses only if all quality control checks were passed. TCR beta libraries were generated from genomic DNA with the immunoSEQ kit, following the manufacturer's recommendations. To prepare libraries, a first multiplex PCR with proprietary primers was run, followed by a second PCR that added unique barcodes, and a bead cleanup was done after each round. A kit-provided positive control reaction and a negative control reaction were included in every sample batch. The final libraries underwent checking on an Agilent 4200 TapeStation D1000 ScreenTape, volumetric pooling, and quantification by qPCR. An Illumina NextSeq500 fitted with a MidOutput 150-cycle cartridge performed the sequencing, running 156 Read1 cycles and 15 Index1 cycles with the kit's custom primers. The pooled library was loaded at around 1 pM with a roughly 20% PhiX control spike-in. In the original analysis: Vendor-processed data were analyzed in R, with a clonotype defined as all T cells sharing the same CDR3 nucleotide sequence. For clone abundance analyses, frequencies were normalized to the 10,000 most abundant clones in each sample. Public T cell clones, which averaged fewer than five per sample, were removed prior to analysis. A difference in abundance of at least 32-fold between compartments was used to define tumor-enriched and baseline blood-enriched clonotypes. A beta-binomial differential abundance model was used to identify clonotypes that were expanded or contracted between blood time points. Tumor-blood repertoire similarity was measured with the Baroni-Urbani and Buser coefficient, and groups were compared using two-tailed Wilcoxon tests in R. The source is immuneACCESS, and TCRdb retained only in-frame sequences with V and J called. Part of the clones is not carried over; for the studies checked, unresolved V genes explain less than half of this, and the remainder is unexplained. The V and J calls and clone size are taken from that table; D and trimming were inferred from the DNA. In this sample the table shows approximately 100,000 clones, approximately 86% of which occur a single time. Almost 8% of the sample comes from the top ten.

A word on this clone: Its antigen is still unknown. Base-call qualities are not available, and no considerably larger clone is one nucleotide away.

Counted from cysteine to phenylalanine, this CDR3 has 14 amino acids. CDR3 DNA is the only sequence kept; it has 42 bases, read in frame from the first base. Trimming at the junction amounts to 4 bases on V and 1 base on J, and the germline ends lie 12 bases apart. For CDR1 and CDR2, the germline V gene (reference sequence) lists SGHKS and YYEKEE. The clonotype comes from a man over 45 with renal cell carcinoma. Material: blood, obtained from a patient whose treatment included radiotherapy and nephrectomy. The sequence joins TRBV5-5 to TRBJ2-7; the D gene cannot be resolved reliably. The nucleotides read TGTGCCAGCAGCGTTTCCCAAGCATCCTACGAGCAGTACTTC. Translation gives CASSVSQASYEQYF.